This T cell receptor (beta chain) comes out of a study of monozygotic twins with inflammatory bowel disease (dated by TCRdb to 2018 to 2020). Context from the whole study: A total of 28 monozygotic twin pairs were included in the full study, comprising nine German pairs (four IBD-concordant, five IBD-discordant) and 19 IBD-discordant Danish pairs. Within discordant pairs, disease-associated traits were sought mainly by comparing IBD patients with their genetically identical healthy co-twins. Each individual had, on average, about 151 000 unique TCRalpha sequences and 181 000 unique TCRbeta sequences available for analysis. Study-level results and caveats: IBD patients had lower TCRbeta repertoire diversity, measured by the inverse Simpson index, than their healthy co-twins. Repertoire similarity did not differ between concordant and discordant twins, possibly due to limited statistical power. Distinction between different T cell subtypes could not be achieved in the analysis. Compared with healthy twins, IBD patients had fewer clonotypes in common with other individuals, a difference most pronounced in patients showing signs of disease activity. The results gave no support for a single strong signal or clonotype linked to IBD. Because patients received different immunosuppressive treatments, the repertoires may have picked up extra background noise and variability between individuals.

Note on this clonotype: No cognate antigen has been identified for it.

An approximately 2.6 ml peripheral blood sample was drawn into PAXgene tubes per donor and stored at -80°C. Without T cell sorting, total RNA was isolated from whole blood using the PAXgene blood miRNA kit on an automated QIAcube. Peripheral blood from monozygotic twin pairs who were concordant or discordant for inflammatory bowel disease underwent deep TCRalpha and TCRbeta repertoire profiling using unique molecular barcoding. For every twin pair, smoking habits were documented, and each individual was categorised as a current, former or never smoker. The method behind the library was 5' RACE. Each TCR library was prepared from 3,000 to 4,500 ng of total RNA. For each sample, cDNA synthesis was carried out in eight separate reactions using SMARTScribe reverse transcriptase. Unique molecular identifiers containing a 6-nucleotide sample barcode were introduced through template switching during cDNA synthesis. Two nested PCRs of approximately 16 and 10 cycles amplified the TCRalpha and TCRbeta cDNA, and bead purification followed each PCR. Before amplification, the cDNA was treated with uracil DNA-glycosylase and purified using the QIAquick PCR purification kit. In the second PCR, Illumina TruSeq-compatible adapters and sample-specific barcodes were added. TapeStation and Qubit were used to check library quality and concentration, and 4 to 6.5 ng of each library went into the pool. The pooled libraries were sequenced with 2 x 100 bp reads and custom sequencing primers on an Illumina HiSeq2500 single-index Rapid Run. The original methods were these. PCR and sequencing errors were corrected by UMI-based consensus assembly using MiGEC version 1.2.6. MiXCR version 2.1.1 was used to carry out V(D)J alignment, clonotype assembly and CDR3 extraction. To normalise gene usage, clonotype sharing and MAIT/NKT TCR abundance, the analysis used the top 1000, 10 000 and 20 000 clonotypes per sample. Diversity was computed as the inverse Simpson index with the vegan R package after downsampling to 27 000 UMIs. Paired Mann-Whitney U tests were applied to discordant twin pairs, and Benjamini-Hochberg correction was used for multiple testing. TCRdb reprocessed the reads; each CDR3 protein sequence makes one entry, and DNA is unavailable. The V and J calls follow TCRdb's processing rather than the paper's. The table for this sample lists approximately 140,000 distinct CDR3 sequences. The top ten clonotypes cover about 2.6% of the sample.

The germline V gene provides CDR1 SGHRS and CDR2 YFSETQ. The CDR3 holds 15 amino acids from the cysteine to the phenylalanine. The coding DNA is unavailable. The source material was blood. The receptor comes from a human donor with ulcerative colitis or Crohn's disease, or a healthy co-twin of an affected twin (not recorded which). The V gene is TRBV5-1 and the J gene is TRBJ2-2; TCRdb's D call of TRBD1 is untestable without DNA. CDR3 region: CASSLRGTGTGELFF.